One sample yielded the 10 T cell receptor beta chains listed below, sequenced in a study of cytotoxic CD8 clonotypes in ibrutinib-treated CLL. Clones were read by immunoSEQ multiplex PCR, and TCRdb kept only the in-frame ones, dropping some. The data show about 140,000 clones, 70% to 85% seen once. The source was PBMCs, collected after 12 months of ibrutinib treatment. These receptors all stem from a human donor with chronic lymphocytic leukemia.

This clone was counted a few times. The chain uses TRBV7-9 and TRBJ1-5; D not resolved. The CDR3 is 13 residues long. The germline V gene has CDR1 SEHNR and CDR2 FQNEAQ (reference sequence). Trimming left V 2 bases short and J 2 bases short, with 4 bases between. The CDR3 sequence: CASSLPGNQPQHF. The DNA of the CDR3 is TGTGCCAGCAGCTTACCAGGCAATCAGCCCCAGCATTTT.

This clone was seen only once. The rearrangement uses TRBV4-3 and TRBJ2-1; maybe TRBD2 (5 bases). CDR1 is LGHNA and CDR2 is YSLEER in the germline V gene. The V end lost 4 bases, the J end lost 6 bases, and 10 bases lay between the germline ends. The CDR3 runs to 13 residues. This CDR3 reads CASSLWTSNEQFF. The CDR3 bases are TGCGCCAGCAGCCTGTGGACTTCCAATGAGCAGTTCTTC.

This chain uses TRBV9 with TRBJ2-7; D is ambiguous. The germline gives CDR1 SGDLS, CDR2 YYNGEE. The CDR3 totals 15 residues. V lost 4 bases and J lost 3, with 17 bases in between. The chain's CDR3 is CASSLSPSPSYEQYF. The CDR3 nucleotides read TGTGCCAGCAGCCTCAGCCCATCCCCTAGCTACGAGCAGTACTTC. Filled out from reference TRBV9 and TRBJ2-7, the complete variable domain reads DSGVTQTPKHLITATGQRVTLRCSPRSGDLSVYWYQQSLDQGLQFLIQYYNGEERAKGNILERFSAQQFPDLHSELNLSSLELGDSALYFCASSLSPSPSYEQYFGPGTRLTVT.

CDR3 sequence reads: CASSFGTGRDTQYF. CDR3 bases: TGTGCCAGCAGTTTCGGGACAGGGAGAGATACGCAGTATTTT. The V gene is TRBV27, the J gene TRBJ2-3, with 9 nucleotides matching TRBD1. Germline loops: CDR1 MNHEY, CDR2 SMNVEV (reference sequence). The ends lost 3 bases at V and 5 bases at J; junction bases unmatched: 3. This CDR3 has 14 amino acids.

The CDR3 sequence is CASNSEGGATNEKLFF. The CDR3 region has the DNA TGTGCCAGCAATTCAGAGGGAGGAGCAACTAATGAAAAACTGTTTTTT. The chain joins TRBV28 to TRBJ1-4, with D hard to call. Germline CDR1 and CDR2: MDHEN and SYDVKM. This CDR3 has 16 residues. The V end was cut by 7 bases, the J end by 0 bases, with 15 bases between.

This clone was observed a single time. The rearrangement joins TRBV12-5 to TRBJ2-3; 11 bases match TRBD2. CDR1 and CDR2 from the germline V gene are LGHNT and FRNRAP. V dropped 10 bases and J dropped 6; count of bases not matched to a gene: 6. The CDR3 consists of 13 residues. The CDR3 sequence is CATTSGSSDTQYF. The CDR3, as DNA: TGTGCTACTACTAGCGGGAGTTCGGATACGCAGTATTTT.

V is TRBV30 and J is TRBJ1-1; 9 bases map to TRBD1. Unmatched junction bases numbered 2, after V lost 3 bases and J lost 0 bases. The CDR3 totals 14 residues. CDR1 and CDR2 (germline): GTSNPN, SVGIG (reference sequence). The DNA of the CDR3 is TGTGCCTGGAGGGACAGGGGAATGAACACTGAAGCTTTCTTT. It translates to CAWRDRGMNTEAFF.

The chain is built from TRBV5-1 and TRBJ2-7; 13 nucleotides align to TRBD2. The CDR3 spans 14 residues. Germline lookup yields CDR1 SGHRS and CDR2 YFSETQ. Losses at the gene ends were 2 bases for V and 5 bases for J; bases not matched to a gene: 1. In DNA form, the CDR3 reads TGCGCCAGCAGCTTTGGACTAGCGGGAGACGAGCAGTACTTC. Protein sequence: CASSFGLAGDEQYF.

This chain links TRBV10-2 with TRBJ1-1; D is unclear. The V gene's germline CDR1 is WSHSY and CDR2 SAAADI. The CDR3 extends over 14 amino acids. The V end lost 2 bases, the J end lost 0 bases, and 7 bases lay between the germline ends. The CDR3 DNA is TGCGCCAGCAGTGAGGTCGGGCTGAACACTGAAGCTTTCTTT. It codes for CASSEVGLNTEAFF.

The rearrangement links TRBV7-6 to TRBJ2-1; no clear D. CDR1 SGHVS and CDR2 FNYEAQ come from the germline V gene. This CDR3 is 12 amino acids long. Trimming left V 5 bases short and J 6 bases short, with 8 bases between. This CDR3 is CASSHRINEQFF. The CDR3 nucleotides read TGTGCCAGCAGCCATCGTATCAATGAGCAGTTCTTC. Full variable domain (rest looked up from reference TRBV7-6 and TRBJ2-1): GAGVSQSPRYKVTKRGQDVALRCDPISGHVSLYWYRQALGQGPEFLTYFNYEAQQDKSGLPNDRFSAERPEGSISTLTIQRTEQRDSAMYRCASSHRINEQFFGPGTRLTVL.